This T cell receptor (beta chain) was recovered during a study of response to subunit inactivated influenza vaccine. The CDR3 runs 15 residues. Trimming cost V 4 bases and J 1 base, with 11 bases left between them. The germline gives CDR1 SGHRS, CDR2 YFSETQ. This clonotype was seen more than once but under ten times. Antigen unknown. Study results and limitations: Each seasonal influenza vaccination recruits few new T cells, the authors suggested.

TCRdb itself ran the RT-PCR reads through MiXCR, one entry per CDR3 protein. The sample consists of 430,000 or so distinct CDR3 sequences, roughly 9.7% of them appearing once. The input for sequencing was PBMCs from blood, taken more than 35 days after vaccination. This chain joins TRBV5-1 and TRBJ2-2; D gene unclear. The receptor comes from a man aged 50 to 59 who received an inactivated influenza vaccine. CDR3 region: CASSPQLLNTGELFF. The DNA for the CDR3 is TGCGCCAGCAGCCCCCAGCTCCTGAACACCGGGGAGCTGTTTTTT.